The 5 T cell receptor beta chains reported below all come from one sample, sequenced in a study of human T cells and chemical hapten exposure. TCRdb ran MiXCR on the RACE reads and lists one entry per CDR3 protein. The sample includes about 340,000 distinct CDR3 sequences, approximately 6.9% of them seen just once. Time point noted: patch test 1, 2 weeks after DPC sensitization. The sample's treatment: therapeutic diphenylcyclopropenone sensitization with weekly scalp DPC. The input for sequencing was whole blood, taken in connection with sensitization to the hapten diphenylcyclopropenone (DPC). The receptor set was obtained from a young woman with alopecia areata. Some clones in this sample may be carry-over from other donors' samples.

This chain joins TRBV11-2 and TRBJ1-2; TRBD1 aligns across 7 bases. V lost 6 bases, J lost 8 bases, and 12 bases stayed unmatched. This CDR3 has 14 amino acids. Germline CDR1 reads SGHAT; CDR2 reads FQNNGV. In DNA, the CDR3 is TGTGCCAGCAGTCTCCTTCACGACAGGGTCGGCTACACCTTC. This codes for CASSLLHDRVGYTF. Variable domain in full (rest from reference TRBV11-2 and TRBJ1-2): EAGVAQSPRYKIIEKRQSVAFWCNPISGHATLYWYQQILGQGPKLLIQFQNNGVVDDSQLPKDRFSAERLKGVDSTLKIQPAKLEDSAVYLCASSLLHDRVGYTFGSGTRLTVV.

The chain uses TRBV4-3 and TRBJ1-4; possible D gene TRBD1, 5 bases. This CDR3 is built from 15 residues. Trimming shortened V by 0 bases and J by 7 bases, and 12 bases separated the two germline ends. CDR1 LGHNA and CDR2 YSLEER come from the germline V gene. CDR3 amino acids: CASSQDSMGGEKLFF. The CDR3 DNA sequence: TGCGCCAGCAGCCAAGATTCCATGGGGGGTGAAAAACTGTTTTTT.

This clonotype was seen ten or more times. The chain has TRBV5-1 and TRBJ2-3, with D perhaps TRBD1 (5 bases). V lost 0 bases to trimming and J lost 4 bases, with 12 bases between them. CDR1 and CDR2 from the germline V gene are SGHRS and YFSETQ. The CDR3 is 15 amino acids. DNA of the CDR3: TGCGCCAGCAGCTTGGGAACAGGCCCGTCAGATACGCAGTATTTT. Translating gives CASSLGTGPSDTQYF.

In this sample, this clonotype turned up a few times. This chain connects TRBV7-9 to TRBJ1-1; D perhaps matches TRBD1 (6 bases). CDR1 SEHNR and CDR2 FQNEAQ come from the germline V gene (reference sequence). The CDR3 covers 14 residues. With 1 base removed from V and 11 bases from J, the gap between germline ends came to 17 bases. CDR3 nucleotides: TGTGCCAGCAGCTTAGTGTTAACAGGGTTTGCGGCTTTCTTT. Translated: CASSLVLTGFAAFF. The full variable domain, completed using reference TRBV7-9 and TRBJ1-1, is DTGVSQNPRHKITKRGQNVTFRCDPISEHNRLYWYRQTLGQGPEFLTYFQNEAQLEKSRLLSDRFSAERPKGSFSTLEIQRTEQGDSAMYLCASSLVLTGFAAFFGQGTRLTVV.

This clonotype occurred many times. The V gene is TRBV29-1, the J gene TRBJ1-2, with D unresolved. Trimming removed 7 bases from V and 4 bases from J, with 25 bases in between. Germline V gene data show CDR1 as SQVTM and CDR2 as ANQGSEA. This CDR3 region has 16 residues. The CDR3 coding sequence is TGCAGCGCCCGTGCGTCTGAGGCCTACGAAACCTATGGCTACACCTTC. Translating gives CSARASEAYETYGYTF.